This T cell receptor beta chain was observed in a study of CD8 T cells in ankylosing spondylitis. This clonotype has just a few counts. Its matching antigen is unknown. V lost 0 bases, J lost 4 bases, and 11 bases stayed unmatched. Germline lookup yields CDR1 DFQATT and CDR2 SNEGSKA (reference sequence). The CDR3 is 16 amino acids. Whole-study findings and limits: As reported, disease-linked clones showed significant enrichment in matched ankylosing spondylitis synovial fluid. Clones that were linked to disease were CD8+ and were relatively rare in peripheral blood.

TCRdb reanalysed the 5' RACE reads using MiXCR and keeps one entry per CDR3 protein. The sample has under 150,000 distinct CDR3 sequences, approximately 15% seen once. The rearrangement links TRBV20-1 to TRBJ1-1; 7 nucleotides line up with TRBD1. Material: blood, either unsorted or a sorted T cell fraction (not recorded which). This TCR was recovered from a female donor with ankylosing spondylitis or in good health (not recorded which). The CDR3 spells CSARDEGARMGTEAFF. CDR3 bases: TGCAGTGCTAGAGATGAGGGGGCCCGGATGGGCACTGAAGCTTTCTTT.